This TCR beta chain derives from a study of T cells after yellow fever vaccination. The study's findings and limits: Subsequent to the booster, the majority of primary-vaccination clones reappeared (roughly 95% CD4, 88% CD8).

V was trimmed by 4 bases and J by 6 bases, leaving 12 bases between them. The CDR3 spans 14 residues. The germline gives CDR1 SGHTA, CDR2 FQGTGA. Regarding this clonotype: Its matching antigen is unknown.

TCRdb reanalysed the 5' RACE reads using MiXCR and keeps one entry per CDR3 protein. The sample comprises about 510,000 distinct CDR3 sequences, 20% to 25% of which are singletons, and roughly a sixth rests with the top ten. Sequenced material: PBMCs, taken less than 25 days after the first yellow fever vaccination. The chain links TRBV7-3 to TRBJ2-2; tentative D call: TRBD1 (6 bases). This sequence originates from a man between 18 and 29 years old who received the YFV17D yellow fever vaccine. CDR3 sequence (DNA): TGTGCCAGCAGCTATATACAGGGAGCCGGGGAGCTGTTTTTT. Amino acids: CASSYIQGAGELFF.